These 4 T cell receptor beta chains originate from one sample sequenced in a study of blood T cells in healthy people across ages. PCR was performed a second time for about 7 to 12 cycles using a sample-barcoded 5' primer and a J-beta primer mix. TCRdb fed the 5' RACE reads into MiXCR, producing one record per CDR3 protein. The sample consists of 380,000 or so distinct CDR3 sequences, about 52% of them appearing once. The sample consisted of blood. These TCRs come from a man aged 55 to 70 in good health.

In its sample, this clonotype was seen many times. The chain carries TRBV12-3 or TRBV12-4 and TRBJ2-4; D possibly matches TRBD1 or TRBD2 (6 bases each). The germline V and J ends were trimmed by 3 bases and 8 bases, with 11 bases remaining between them. The CDR3 loop spans 13 amino acids. CDR3 bases: TGTGCCAGCAGTTTGGCCGGGGGCGACATTCAGTACTTC. Translated: CASSLAGGDIQYF.

This chain links TRBV12-3 or TRBV12-4 with TRBJ1-3; D call uncertain. Trimming stripped 5 bases from V and 0 bases from J, with 23 bases between. The CDR3 spans 19 residues. CDR3 in amino acids: CASSRLRPGRSSSGNTIYF. As DNA, the CDR3 is TGTGCCAGCAGTCGCTTACGGCCCGGACGGTCGAGCTCTGGAAACACCATATATTTT.

The J gene is TRBJ1-1, the V gene TRBV29-1, with D hard to call. CDR3 length equals 10 residues. Per the germline V gene, CDR1 is SQVTM and CDR2 is ANQGSEA. Trimming pared 4 bases from V and 5 bases from J, leaving 5 bases between. CDR3 amino acids: CSVVGTEAFF. The CDR3, as DNA: TGCAGCGTTGTGGGGACTGAAGCTTTCTTT.

The chain carries TRBV7-8 and TRBJ2-2, with a possible D match to TRBD2 (6 bases). The germline V gene has CDR1 SGHVS and CDR2 FQNEAQ. Trimming shortened V by 2 bases and J by 8 bases, and 24 bases separated the two germline ends. CDR3 length equals 18 residues. The CDR3 sequence: CASSLFRPTEGGAGELFF. In nucleotides, the CDR3 is TGTGCCAGCAGCTTATTTCGGCCGACCGAGGGAGGAGCGGGGGAGCTGTTTTTT.